These 21 T cell receptor beta chains were sequenced from one sample in a study of CD8 T cells in ankylosing spondylitis. TCRdb re-called the 5' RACE reads through MiXCR, storing one row per CDR3 protein. The data show roughly 240,000 distinct CDR3 sequences, with roughly 8% seen just once and about 5% held by the top ten. The sequenced material came from blood, either unsorted or a sorted T cell fraction (not recorded which). These TCRs come from a female donor with ankylosing spondylitis or in good health (not recorded which).

This clonotype was detected many times. One junction end disagrees with the germline gene, perhaps due to a read error. The J gene is TRBJ2-7, the V gene TRBV7-8; 11 nucleotides align to TRBD2. This CDR3 is 15 amino acids long. The V gene's germline CDR1 is SGHVS and CDR2 FQNEAQ. CDR3 sequence reads: CASSLVAGGVYGQYF. CDR3 nucleotide sequence: TGTGCCAGCAGCTTGGTAGCGGGAGGGGTGTACGGGCAGTACTTC.

This chain links TRBV20-1 with TRBJ2-7, with 8 nucleotides matching TRBD2. J gave up 0 bases and V 5 bases, and 15 bases lay outside the gene matches. Germline lookup yields CDR1 DFQATT and CDR2 SNEGSKA (reference sequence). The CDR3 has 17 amino acids. The CDR3 loop is CSAGRAGGPISSYEQYF. The CDR3 nucleotides read TGCAGTGCTGGGCGCGCGGGAGGCCCCATTAGCTCCTACGAGCAGTACTTC.

Many counts were recorded for this clonotype. V and J are TRBV12-3 or TRBV12-4 and TRBJ2-5; D uncertain. This CDR3 is 11 amino acids long. Trimming took 8 bases from V and 2 from J, leaving 6 bases between them. CDR3 residues: CASGLQETQYF. CDR3 DNA: TGTGCCAGCGGGTTACAAGAGACCCAGTACTTC.

The sample holds many counts of this clonotype. The rearrangement uses TRBV5-1 and TRBJ1-1, with TRBD1 as a possible D gene (5 bases). Germline CDR1 and CDR2: SGHRS and YFSETQ. This CDR3 region has 13 residues. Trimming pared 0 bases from V and 6 bases from J, leaving 9 bases between. The CDR3 loop is CASSLGGAAEAFF. The CDR3 coding sequence is TGCGCCAGCAGCTTGGGAGGGGCAGCTGAAGCTTTCTTT.

About this clonotype: A much larger clone differs by one base, so this may be a read error. The J gene is TRBJ2-2, the V gene TRBV27, with D perhaps TRBD1 (6 bases). V was trimmed by 5 bases and J by 6 bases, leaving 13 bases between them. Germline V gives CDR1 MNHEY, CDR2 SMNVEV (reference sequence). The CDR3 consists of 14 residues. CDR3 sequence: CASSTGHGSGELFF. Written as DNA, the CDR3 is TGTGCCAGCAGTACGGGACACGGGTCCGGGGAGCTGTTTTTT.

This clonotype has just a few counts. This chain links TRBV11-3 with TRBJ2-1; possibly TRBD1 or TRBD2 for D (6 bases each). CDR1 is SGHNT, CDR2 YENEEA, per germline. The CDR3 spans 17 residues. With 2 bases removed from V and 4 bases from J, the gap between germline ends came to 18 bases. The CDR3 reads CASSLRGAGGAYNEQFF. CDR3 coding DNA: TGTGCCAGCAGCTTAAGGGGGGCGGGCGGGGCTTACAATGAGCAGTTCTTC.

Many counts were recorded for this clonotype. J is TRBJ2-3 and V is TRBV7-9; no firm D call. The CDR3 spans 14 residues. Germline V CDR1 and CDR2: SEHNR, FQNEAQ (reference sequence). The V end was cut by 7 bases, the J end by 2 bases, with 13 bases between. CDR3 DNA sequence: TGTGCCAGCAACTCACTAAGCGCCACAGATACGCAGTATTTT. Amino acids: CASNSLSATDTQYF.

This chain uses TRBV28 with TRBJ1-6; the D is unclear. Germline V lookup: CDR1 MDHEN, CDR2 SYDVKM. Trimming cost V 3 bases and J 9 bases, with 6 bases left between them. CDR3 length: 12 amino acids. In DNA, the CDR3 is TGTGCCAGCAGTTTTGGAGTTTCACCCCTCCACTTT. Protein: CASSFGVSPLHF. Looking up the rest from reference TRBV28 and TRBJ1-6 gives the full variable domain: DVKVTQSSRYLVKRTGEKVFLECVQDMDHENMFWYRQDPGLGLRLIYFSYDVKMKEKGDIPEGYSVSREKKERFSLILESASTNQTSMYLCASSFGVSPLHFGNGTRLTVT.

This clonotype was seen at least ten times. The rearrangement joins TRBV20-1 to TRBJ2-1; D uncertain. CDR3 length equals 14 residues. Germline CDR1 and CDR2: DFQATT and SNEGSKA (reference sequence). Trimming shortened V by 0 bases and J by 2 bases, and 8 bases separated the two germline ends. The CDR3 sequence is CSAREGSPYNEQFF. CDR3 sequence (DNA): TGCAGTGCTAGAGAGGGATCCCCCTACAATGAGCAGTTCTTC.

This clonotype was observed at least ten times. The chain joins TRBV3-1 to TRBJ1-2; TRBD1 matches at 7 bases. The CDR3 runs 12 residues. The germline V gene has CDR1 LGHDT and CDR2 YNNKEL (reference sequence). V lost 5 bases to trimming and J lost 6 bases; unmatched junction nucleotides: 3. The CDR3 bases are TGTGCCAGCAGCTCCGGACAGGATGGCTACACCTTC. Protein sequence: CASSSGQDGYTF.

This clonotype showed up many times. Here the CDR3 reads CASSQDATGTSAYNEQFF. Written as DNA, the CDR3 is TGCGCCAGCAGCCAAGATGCCACCGGGACTAGCGCGTACAATGAGCAGTTCTTC. The genes are TRBV4-3 and TRBJ2-1, with 10 nucleotides matching TRBD2. J lost 4 bases, V lost 0 bases, and 9 bases had no gene match. CDR1 is LGHNA and CDR2 is YSLEER in the germline V gene. This CDR3 spans 18 amino acids.

The sample holds many counts of this clonotype. One junction end disagrees with the germline gene, perhaps due to a read error. This sequence joins TRBV20-1 and TRBJ2-5; the D is unclear. The CDR3 runs to 13 residues. Germline V gene sequence: CDR1 DFQATT, CDR2 SNEGSKA (reference sequence). The CDR3 DNA sequence: TGCAGTGCTAGACGTGATACCCAAGGGACCCAGTACTTC. Protein product: CSARRDTQGTQYF.

This clonotype was detected many times. The gene calls are TRBV7-2 and TRBJ1-5, with TRBD1 matching over 7 bases. J was trimmed by 1 base and V by 5 bases; bases with no gene match: 5. This CDR3 is built from 15 residues. Germline CDR1 and CDR2: SGHTA and FQGNSA. The CDR3 sequence: CASSPTGLSNQPQHF. CDR3 DNA sequence: TGTGCCAGCAGCCCGACAGGGTTAAGCAATCAGCCCCAGCATTTT.

This clonotype was counted at least ten times. V is TRBV20-1 and J is TRBJ2-1, with D tentatively TRBD2 (6 bases). The germline V gene encodes CDR1 DFQATT and CDR2 SNEGSKA (reference sequence). Trimming took 5 bases from V and 8 from J, leaving 10 bases between them. This CDR3 is 11 amino acids long. CDR3 protein: CSAPTRDEQFF. For the CDR3, the DNA is TGCAGTGCTCCGACTAGGGATGAGCAGTTCTTC.

This clonotype was counted ten times or more. The gene calls are TRBV14 and TRBJ1-1; D remains ambiguous. The CDR3 has 15 residues. Trimming took 4 bases from V and 3 from J, leaving 15 bases between them. CDR1 is SGHDN and CDR2 is FVKESK in the germline V gene. The CDR3, as DNA: TGTGCCAGCAGCCCGTTAAGCGGGAGATACACTGAAGCTTTCTTT. Encoded protein: CASSPLSGRYTEAFF.

There are many counts of this clonotype. The gene calls are TRBV4-2 and TRBJ2-1; D is unresolved. The CDR3 contains 15 residues. The germline gives CDR1 LGHNA, CDR2 YNFKEQ. The V gene lost 1 base and the J gene lost 1 base, with 8 bases spanning the gap. CDR3 protein: CASSQVTESYNEQFF. In DNA, the CDR3 is TGTGCCAGCAGCCAAGTGACTGAGTCCTACAATGAGCAGTTCTTC.

This clonotype was detected ten times or more. V is TRBV7-9 and J is TRBJ1-4; possibly TRBD1 for D (6 bases). Trimming shortened V by 4 bases and J by 5 bases, and 14 bases separated the two germline ends. This CDR3 has 15 residues. The V gene's germline CDR1 is SEHNR and CDR2 FQNEAQ (reference sequence). CDR3 region: CASSYSGAANEKLFF. The CDR3 DNA reads as TGTGCCAGCAGCTACTCAGGGGCCGCGAATGAAAAACTGTTTTTT.

This clonotype was seen many times. V gene TRBV10-3 combines with J gene TRBJ2-5, with D unclear. The germline V gene has CDR1 ENHRY and CDR2 SYGVKD. There are 15 residues in the CDR3. V lost 8 bases and J lost 2, with 18 bases in between. DNA for the CDR3: TGTGCCATCCGATCAACCCGGGCCGGACAAGAGACCCAGTACTTC. It translates to CAIRSTRAGQETQYF.

There are a few counts of this clonotype. The chain joins TRBV5-1 to TRBJ1-2; a weak D match, TRBD1 (5 bases). This CDR3 spans 14 amino acids. The V end lost 6 bases, the J end lost 6 bases, and 18 bases lay between the germline ends. Germline V gives CDR1 SGHRS, CDR2 YFSETQ. CDR3 DNA sequence: TGCGCCAGCACCGTTGAGGGGCCAGGGAATGGCTACACCTTC. This codes for CASTVEGPGNGYTF.

V is TRBV7-6 and J is TRBJ2-1; tentatively, D is TRBD1 (5 bases). Trimming shortened V by 1 base and J by 8 bases, and 15 bases separated the two germline ends. Germline-derived CDR1 and CDR2 are SGHVS and FNYEAQ. The CDR3 sequence is 15 residues long. This CDR3 reads CASSLETHRYDEQFF. The CDR3 nucleotides are TGTGCCAGCAGCTTAGAGACGCACAGGTACGATGAGCAGTTCTTC.

The chain links TRBV30 to TRBJ2-7, with D possibly matching TRBD2 (5 bases). The germline V gene has CDR1 GTSNPN and CDR2 SVGIG (reference sequence). There are 13 residues in the CDR3. V was shortened by 3 bases and J by 2 bases, with 11 bases between the two germline ends. CDR3 coding DNA: TGTGCCTGGAGCCGGCTAGCCACCTACGAGCAGTACTTC. It is translated as CAWSRLATYEQYF.